The T cell receptor (beta chain) described here comes from a study of OX40 agonist ivuxolimab in advanced cancers. The overall study: Ivuxolimab doses were 0.01, 0.1, 0.3, 1.5, 3 or 10 mg/kg every 2 weeks.

With respect to this clone: The antigen remains undetermined.

Data came from immunoSEQ multiplex PCR; TCRdb stores just in-frame clones and leaves some out. The sample comprises 50,000 to 65,000 clones, roughly 80% of which are singletons, and about 5% rests with the top ten. The study, taken as a whole, reports: It was not determined which antigens were specifically recognized by the peripheral T cells that had undergone clonal expansion. CD8+ T cells (on average) carried more expanded clones than CD4+ T cells.

The CDR3 covers 15 residues. Germline CDR1 SGHAT, CDR2 FQNNGV. Trimming shortened V by 0 bases and J by 5 bases, and 11 bases separated the two germline ends. The timepoints at which blood was sampled were baseline, cycle 4 day 1, and cycle 7 day 1. The sequence came from an adult with an advanced solid tumor such as melanoma, head and neck, liver or kidney cancer. The V gene is TRBV11-2, the J gene TRBJ1-5; TRBD1 is a possible D gene (5 bases). The sample consisted of CD4+ or CD8+ T cells sorted from blood, taken in a trial of the OX40 agonist ivuxolimab. The CDR3 loop is CASSLEGDDYQPQHF. CDR3 nucleotide sequence: TGTGCCAGCAGCTTAGAGGGGGACGATTATCAGCCCCAGCATTTT.